The source of this T cell receptor (beta chain) is a study of control samples from healthy donors and cancer patients. TCRdb's table, derived via immunoSEQ multiplex PCR, lists solely in-frame clones and lacks some. Altogether about 130,000 clones are present, approximately 90% being singletons, with the ten largest covering around 2.1%. This CDR3 has 15 residues. Germline CDR1 PRHDT, CDR2 FYEKMQ (reference sequence). Trimming removed 0 bases at V and 4 bases at J, with 12 bases between. The genes are TRBV13 and TRBJ1-1; no clear D gene. The clonotype comes from a woman aged 45-59 years in good health. Sequencing was carried out using blood. Here the CDR3 DNA reads TGTGCCAGCAGCTTAGGCGAGGGCGGCGTCACTGAAGCTTTCTTT. Its protein is CASSLGEGGVTEAFF.